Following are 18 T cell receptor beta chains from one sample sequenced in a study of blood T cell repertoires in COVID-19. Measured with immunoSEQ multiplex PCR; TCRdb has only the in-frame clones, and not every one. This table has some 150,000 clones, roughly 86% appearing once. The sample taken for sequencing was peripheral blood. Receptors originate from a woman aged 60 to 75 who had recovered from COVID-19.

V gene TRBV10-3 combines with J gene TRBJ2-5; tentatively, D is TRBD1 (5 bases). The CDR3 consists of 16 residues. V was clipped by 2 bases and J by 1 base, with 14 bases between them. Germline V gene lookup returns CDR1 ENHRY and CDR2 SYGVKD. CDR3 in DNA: TGTGCCATCAGTGAGCCGTTAGGGGCCTCCCAAGAGACCCAGTACTTC. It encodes CAISEPLGASQETQYF.

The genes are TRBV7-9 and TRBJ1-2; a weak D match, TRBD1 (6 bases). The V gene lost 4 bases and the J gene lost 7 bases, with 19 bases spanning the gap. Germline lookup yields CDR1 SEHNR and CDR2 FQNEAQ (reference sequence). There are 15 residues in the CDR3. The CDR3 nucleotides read TGTGCCAGCAGCTCTCAGGGGAGGGGCTTAGGTGGCTACACCTTC. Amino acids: CASSSQGRGLGGYTF.

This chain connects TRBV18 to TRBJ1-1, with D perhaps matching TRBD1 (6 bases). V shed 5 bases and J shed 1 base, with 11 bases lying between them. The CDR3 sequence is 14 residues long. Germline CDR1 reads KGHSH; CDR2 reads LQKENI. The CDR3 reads CASSSQGGNTEAFF. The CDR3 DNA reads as TGTGCCAGCTCATCACAGGGAGGGAACACTGAAGCTTTCTTT. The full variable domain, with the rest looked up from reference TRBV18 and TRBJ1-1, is NAGVMQNPRHLVRRRGQEARLRCSPMKGHSHVYWYRQLPEEGLKFMVYLQKENIIDESGMPKERFSAEFPKEGPSILRIQQVVRGDSAAYFCASSSQGGNTEAFFGQGTRLTVV.

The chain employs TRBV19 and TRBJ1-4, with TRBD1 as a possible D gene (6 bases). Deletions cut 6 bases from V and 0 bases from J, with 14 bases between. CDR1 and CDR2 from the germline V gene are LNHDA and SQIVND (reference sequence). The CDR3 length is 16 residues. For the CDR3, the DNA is TGTGCCAGTAGGACAGGATCATCTGCAACTAATGAAAAACTGTTTTTT. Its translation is CASRTGSSATNEKLFF.

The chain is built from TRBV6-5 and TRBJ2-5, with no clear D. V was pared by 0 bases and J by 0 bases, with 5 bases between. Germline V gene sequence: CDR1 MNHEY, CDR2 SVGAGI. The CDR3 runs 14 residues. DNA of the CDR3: TGTGCCAGCAGTTACTCGAGCGACCAAGAGACCCAGTACTTC. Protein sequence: CASSYSSDQETQYF.

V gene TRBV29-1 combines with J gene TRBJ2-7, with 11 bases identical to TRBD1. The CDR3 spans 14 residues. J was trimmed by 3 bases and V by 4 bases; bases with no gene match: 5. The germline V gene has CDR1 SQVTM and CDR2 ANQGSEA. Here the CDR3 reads CSVVPGTGGYEQYF. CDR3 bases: TGCAGCGTTGTTCCCGGGACAGGGGGCTACGAGCAGTACTTC.

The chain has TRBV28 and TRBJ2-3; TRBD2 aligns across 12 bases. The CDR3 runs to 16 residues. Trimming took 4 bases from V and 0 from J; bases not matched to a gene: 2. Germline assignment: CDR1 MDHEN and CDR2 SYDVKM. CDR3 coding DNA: TGTGCCAGCAGTTCGGGACTAGCGGGTAGCACAGATACGCAGTATTTT. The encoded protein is CASSSGLAGSTDTQYF.

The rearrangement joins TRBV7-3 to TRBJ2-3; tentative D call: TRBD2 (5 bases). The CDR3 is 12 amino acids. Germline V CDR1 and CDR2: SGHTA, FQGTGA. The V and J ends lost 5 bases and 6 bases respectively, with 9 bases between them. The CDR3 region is CASSHPGDTQYF. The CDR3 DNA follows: TGTGCCAGCAGCCACCCGGGGGATACGCAGTATTTT.

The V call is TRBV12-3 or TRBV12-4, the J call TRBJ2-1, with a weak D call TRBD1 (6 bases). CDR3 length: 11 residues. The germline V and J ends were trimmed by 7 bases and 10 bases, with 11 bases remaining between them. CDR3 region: CASTTGREQFF. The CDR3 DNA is TGTGCCAGCACTACAGGGCGGGAGCAGTTCTTC.

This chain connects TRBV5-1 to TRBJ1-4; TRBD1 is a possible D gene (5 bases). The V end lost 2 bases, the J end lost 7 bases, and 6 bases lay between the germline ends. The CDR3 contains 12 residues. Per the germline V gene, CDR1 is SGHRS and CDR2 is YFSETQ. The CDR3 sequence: CASSFDSEKLFF. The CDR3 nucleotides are TGCGCCAGCAGCTTTGACAGTGAAAAACTGTTTTTT.

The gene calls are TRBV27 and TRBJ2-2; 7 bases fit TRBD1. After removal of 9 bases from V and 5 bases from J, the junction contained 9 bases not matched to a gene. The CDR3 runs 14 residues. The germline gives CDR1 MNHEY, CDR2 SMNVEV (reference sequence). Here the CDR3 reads CASAAQGWTGELFF. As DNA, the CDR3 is TGTGCCAGTGCTGCACAGGGGTGGACCGGGGAGCTGTTTTTT.

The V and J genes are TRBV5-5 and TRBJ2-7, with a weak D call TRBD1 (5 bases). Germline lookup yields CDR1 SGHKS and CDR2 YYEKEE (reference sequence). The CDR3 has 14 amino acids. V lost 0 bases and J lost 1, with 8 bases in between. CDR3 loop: CASSLDWTSYEQYF. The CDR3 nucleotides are TGTGCCAGCAGCTTGGATTGGACATCCTACGAGCAGTACTTC.

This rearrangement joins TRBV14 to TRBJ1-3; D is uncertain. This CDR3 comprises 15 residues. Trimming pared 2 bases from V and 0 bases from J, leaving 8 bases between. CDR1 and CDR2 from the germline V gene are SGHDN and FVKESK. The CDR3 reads CASSQSSFSGNTIYF. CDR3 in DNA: TGTGCCAGCAGCCAATCGTCCTTCTCTGGAAACACCATATATTTT.

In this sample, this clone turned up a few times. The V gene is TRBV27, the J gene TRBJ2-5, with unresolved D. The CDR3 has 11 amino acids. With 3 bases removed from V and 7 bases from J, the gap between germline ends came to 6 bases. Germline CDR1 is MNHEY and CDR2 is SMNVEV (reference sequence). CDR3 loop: CASSFTGTQYF. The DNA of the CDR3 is TGTGCCAGCAGTTTTACGGGGACCCAGTACTTC.

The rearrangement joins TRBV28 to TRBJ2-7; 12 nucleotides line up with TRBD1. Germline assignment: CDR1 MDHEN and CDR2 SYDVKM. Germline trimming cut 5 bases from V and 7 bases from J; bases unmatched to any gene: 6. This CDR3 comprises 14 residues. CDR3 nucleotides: TGTGCCAGCAGTCCGGGACAGGGGGCGCGTGAGCAGTACTTC. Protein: CASSPGQGAREQYF.

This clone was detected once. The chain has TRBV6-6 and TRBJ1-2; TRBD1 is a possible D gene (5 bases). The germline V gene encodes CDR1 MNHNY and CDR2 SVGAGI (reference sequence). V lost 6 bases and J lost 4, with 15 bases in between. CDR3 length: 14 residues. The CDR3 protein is CASSPFQGGYGYTF. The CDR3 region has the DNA TGTGCCAGCAGCCCGTTCCAGGGTGGCTATGGCTACACCTTC.

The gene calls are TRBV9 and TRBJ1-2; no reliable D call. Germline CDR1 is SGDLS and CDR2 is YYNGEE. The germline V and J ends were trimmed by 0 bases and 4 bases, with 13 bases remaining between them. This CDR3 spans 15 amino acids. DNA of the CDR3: TGTGCCAGCAGCGTAGCTTCCGGAGGCTCCTATGGCTACACCTTC. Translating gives CASSVASGGSYGYTF. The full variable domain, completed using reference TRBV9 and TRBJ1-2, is DSGVTQTPKHLITATGQRVTLRCSPRSGDLSVYWYQQSLDQGLQFLIQYYNGEERAKGNILERFSAQQFPDLHSELNLSSLELGDSALYFCASSVASGGSYGYTFGSGTRLTVV.

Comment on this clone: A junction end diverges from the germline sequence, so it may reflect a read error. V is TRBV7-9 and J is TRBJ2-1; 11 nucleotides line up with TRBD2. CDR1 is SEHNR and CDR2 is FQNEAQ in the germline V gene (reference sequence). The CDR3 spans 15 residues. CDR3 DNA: TGTGCCAGCAGCATAGCGGGGGGGTCCTACAATGAGCAGTTCTTC. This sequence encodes CASSIAGGSYNEQFF.